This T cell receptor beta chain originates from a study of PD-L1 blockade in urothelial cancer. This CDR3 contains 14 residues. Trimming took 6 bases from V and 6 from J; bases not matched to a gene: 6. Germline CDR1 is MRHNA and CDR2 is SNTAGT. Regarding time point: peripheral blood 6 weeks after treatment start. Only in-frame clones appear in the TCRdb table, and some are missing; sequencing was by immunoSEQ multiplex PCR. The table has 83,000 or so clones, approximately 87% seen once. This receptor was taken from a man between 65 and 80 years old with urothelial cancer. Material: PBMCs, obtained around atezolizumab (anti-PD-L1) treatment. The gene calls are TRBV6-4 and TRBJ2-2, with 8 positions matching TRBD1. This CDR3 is CASRAGGAAGELFF. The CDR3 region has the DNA TGTGCCAGCAGAGCAGGGGGCGCGGCCGGGGAGCTGTTTTTT.